This T cell receptor beta chain was observed in a study of early T cells in non-severe SARS-CoV-2 infection. Study-wide background: The authors sequenced bulk RNA from unsorted whole blood, leaving chains unpaired.

This clonotype has ten or more counts. Its specificity is not known. CDR1 and CDR2 (germline): MGHRA, YSYEKL. CDR3 length: 14 residues. The V end was cut by 0 bases, the J end by 0 bases, with 2 bases between. The TCR library protocol was used to attach unique molecular identifiers. These identifiers were attached to individual cDNA molecules. In TCRdb, the 5' RACE reads were re-called with MiXCR into one record per CDR3 protein. The sample lists about 77,000 distinct CDR3 sequences, more than 10% occurring once. Study observations and caveats: CD4 and private specificities were missed by VDJdb matching, which favored anti-spike CD8 responses.

The chain couples TRBV4-1 to TRBJ1-4; D gene uncertain. This TCR derives from an adult who was a healthcare worker with PCR-confirmed SARS-CoV-2 infection or an uninfected control (not recorded which). The donor label of this sample is uncertain. Sequenced material: whole blood, taken at baseline. The CDR3 sequence is CASSQESTNEKLFF. In DNA form, the CDR3 reads TGCGCCAGCAGCCAAGAATCAACTAATGAAAAACTGTTTTTT.